These 31 T cell receptor beta chains were sequenced from one sample in a study of human T cells and chemical hapten exposure. Noted time point: patch test 2, 6 weeks after DPC sensitization. Documented treatment: therapeutic diphenylcyclopropenone sensitization with weekly scalp DPC. TCRdb re-called the RACE reads through MiXCR, storing one row per CDR3 protein. The sample has a few hundred thousand distinct CDR3 sequences, just under 6.5% seen once. The sample consisted of whole blood, taken in connection with sensitization to the hapten diphenylcyclopropenone (DPC). These TCRs come from a woman aged 18-29 years with alopecia areata. Some clones in this sample may be carry-over from other donors' samples.

In its sample, this clonotype was seen a few times. This sequence joins TRBV20-1 and TRBJ2-3; no reliable D call. CDR1 is DFQATT and CDR2 is SNEGSKA in the germline V gene (reference sequence). Deletions cut 0 bases from V and 3 bases from J, with 13 bases between. This CDR3 comprises 15 residues. CDR3 protein: CSARDQAERTDTQYF. CDR3 nucleotide sequence: TGCAGTGCTAGAGATCAGGCCGAGAGGACAGATACGCAGTATTTT.

In this sample, this clonotype turned up a few times. This chain links TRBV6-2 or TRBV6-3 with TRBJ2-5; no clear D gene. Germline V lookup: CDR1 MNHEY, CDR2 SVGEGT. Trimming stripped 5 bases from V and 9 bases from J, with 10 bases between. CDR3 length equals 11 residues. The chain's CDR3 is CASSLLSAQYF. CDR3 coding DNA: TGTGCCAGCAGTCTGCTTTCGGCCCAGTACTTC.

This clonotype came up a few times. The chain employs TRBV4-2 and TRBJ2-3, with D unclear. From germline, CDR1 is LGHNA and CDR2 YNFKEQ. The V end was cut by 0 bases, the J end by 5 bases, with 15 bases between. The CDR3 is made up of 16 amino acids. The CDR3 coding sequence is TGTGCCAGCAGCCAAGATACCCAGGCAGGTGGAGATACGCAGTATTTT. It yields the protein CASSQDTQAGGDTQYF.

CDR3 sequence: CSVDFRGITDTQYF. In DNA form, the CDR3 reads TGCAGCGTTGATTTCAGAGGGATCACAGATACGCAGTATTTT. J is TRBJ2-3 and V is TRBV29-1; a possible D gene is TRBD2 (5 bases). The CDR3 is 14 residues long. V was pared by 3 bases and J by 2 bases, with 12 bases between. Germline V gives CDR1 SQVTM, CDR2 ANQGSEA.

This clonotype was observed a few times. The rearrangement joins TRBV6-5 to TRBJ2-1; 9 bases are a match to TRBD2. V trimming: 2 bases; J trimming: 4 bases; junction bases outside the gene matches: 3. The CDR3 consists of 15 residues. The germline CDR1 and CDR2 sequences are MNHEY and SVGAGI. The CDR3 here is CASSYGGGVYNEQFF. The CDR3 bases are TGTGCCAGCAGTTACGGCGGGGGGGTTTACAATGAGCAGTTCTTC.

As concerns this clonotype: A read error is the likely source, as a far larger clone sits one nucleotide away. J is TRBJ2-7 and V is TRBV14; D may be TRBD2 (5 bases). The V gene lost 0 bases and the J gene lost 0 bases, with 9 bases spanning the gap. Germline CDR1 reads SGHDN; CDR2 reads FVKESK. The CDR3 consists of 15 residues. The chain's CDR3 is CASSQDTGFSYEQYF. In DNA, the CDR3 is TGTGCCAGCAGCCAAGACACGGGGTTCTCCTACGAGCAGTACTTC.

This chain uses TRBV12-3 or TRBV12-4 with TRBJ2-2, with TRBD1 matching over 7 bases. V lost 4 bases and J lost 9; bases outside the gene matches: 5. The CDR3 has 13 amino acids. This chain's CDR3 is CASSSGQTRELFF. DNA of the CDR3: TGTGCCAGCAGTTCGGGACAGACCCGGGAGCTGTTTTTT.

This clonotype was seen at least ten times. The rearrangement links TRBV2 to TRBJ1-5; 7 bases are shared with TRBD1. V was clipped by 6 bases and J by 5 bases; unmatched bases: 10. The CDR3 consists of 15 residues. Germline V gene sequence: CDR1 SNHLY, CDR2 FYNNEI. The CDR3 sequence is CASRADRLRDQPQHF. In nucleotides, the CDR3 is TGTGCCAGCAGAGCGGACAGGTTGAGGGATCAGCCCCAGCATTTT.

The sample holds a few counts of this clonotype. The rearrangement links TRBV6-2 or TRBV6-3 to TRBJ2-1; D unclear. CDR3 length: 11 residues. The V gene's germline CDR1 is MNHEY and CDR2 SVGEGT. V was trimmed by 3 bases and J by 11 bases, leaving 8 bases between them. CDR3 protein: CASSYKVKQFF. In DNA, the CDR3 is TGTGCCAGCAGTTATAAGGTCAAGCAGTTCTTC.

The chain recombines TRBV13 with TRBJ2-7; 7 nucleotides align to TRBD1. With V trimmed by 3 bases and J by 3 bases, 5 bases remained unmatched. Per the germline V gene, CDR1 is PRHDT and CDR2 is FYEKMQ (reference sequence). This CDR3 comprises 14 residues. The CDR3 nucleotides are TGTGCCAGCAGCTTCGGGGACAGTAGCTACGAGCAGTACTTC. Its translation: CASSFGDSSYEQYF. Full variable domain (remainder filled in from reference TRBV13 and TRBJ2-7): AAGVIQSPRHLIKEKRETATLKCYPIPRHDTVYWYQQGPGQDPQFLISFYEKMQSDKGSIPDRFSAQQFSDYHSELNMSSLELGDSALYFCASSFGDSSYEQYFGPGTRLTVT.

V and J are TRBV12-3 or TRBV12-4 and TRBJ1-3; a weak D match, TRBD1 (5 bases). The CDR3 has 15 residues. V dropped 7 bases and J dropped 5 bases, with 18 bases sitting between them. In nucleotides, the CDR3 is TGTGCCAGCAACTCACCGGGGGTTGCGAGAAACACCATATATTTT. The encoded protein is CASNSPGVARNTIYF.

This chain joins TRBV6-5 and TRBJ2-3, with 12 nucleotides matching TRBD2. The CDR3 has 16 amino acids. Per germline, CDR1 MNHEY and CDR2 SVGAGI. The J segment lost 8 bases and the V segment lost 6 bases, leaving 12 bases of the junction unmatched. This CDR3 is CASRLGLAGGQGTQYF. The DNA for the CDR3 is TGTGCCAGCAGATTGGGACTAGCGGGCGGGCAGGGTACGCAGTATTTT.

This rearrangement joins TRBV27 to TRBJ2-7, with 9 bases lining up with TRBD1. The CDR3 length is 15 residues. CDR1 and CDR2 (germline): MNHEY, SMNVEV (reference sequence). After removal of 8 bases from V and 2 bases from J, the junction contained 10 bases not matched to a gene. The CDR3 DNA reads as TGTGCCAGCTCCCGTCAGGGACAGGGACCCTACGAGCAGTACTTC. It specifies CASSRQGQGPYEQYF.

This clonotype turned up a few times. This chain links TRBV7-3 with TRBJ1-1, with 7 positions matching TRBD1. The junction had 14 bases not matched to a gene; V was cut back by 5 bases and J by 11 bases. CDR1 is SGHTA and CDR2 is FQGTGA in the germline V gene. This CDR3 comprises 14 residues. For the CDR3, the DNA is TGTGCCAGCAGCAAAAATAGAGACAGGGCTCGGGCTTTCTTT. Protein product: CASSKNRDRARAFF.

This clonotype was counted only a few times. This rearrangement joins TRBV7-9 to TRBJ2-1; D is perhaps TRBD1 or TRBD2 (5 bases each). Germline CDR1 reads SEHNR; CDR2 reads FQNEAQ (reference sequence). This CDR3 has 14 amino acids. The germline V and J ends were trimmed by 1 base and 5 bases, with 9 bases remaining between them. The CDR3 DNA follows: TGTGCCAGCAGCTTAGTGGGGGACCACAATGAGCAGTTCTTC. Translated, it gives CASSLVGDHNEQFF.

This clonotype has ten or more counts. The chain employs TRBV7-2 and TRBJ2-5; TRBD2 is a possible D gene (6 bases). The germline V and J ends were trimmed by 2 bases and 5 bases, with 12 bases remaining between them. CDR3 length equals 14 residues. Germline CDR1 reads SGHTA; CDR2 reads FQGNSA. In nucleotides, the CDR3 is TGTGCCAGCAGCTTACTAGTGACTAGGGAGACCCAGTACTTC. It specifies CASSLLVTRETQYF. The entire variable domain, with the rest obtained from reference TRBV7-2 and TRBJ2-5, is as follows: GAGVSQSPSNKVTEKGKDVELRCDPISGHTALYWYRQSLGQGLEFLIYFQGNSAPDKSGLPSDRFSAERTGGSVSTLTIQRTQQEDSAVYLCASSLLVTRETQYFGPGTRLLVL.

This clonotype was observed at least ten times. The chain employs TRBV6-5 and TRBJ1-4, with a tentative D call TRBD1 (5 bases). The germline V gene has CDR1 MNHEY and CDR2 SVGAGI. V was shortened by 2 bases and J by 7 bases, with 20 bases between the two germline ends. The length of the CDR3 is 17 residues. The CDR3 nucleotides are TGTGCCAGCAGTTACCGAAGGGGCGGGGTGCCAAGTGAAAAACTGTTTTTT. Translating it yields CASSYRRGGVPSEKLFF.

This clonotype was counted many times. V and J are TRBV28 and TRBJ1-5, with a weak D call TRBD1 (6 bases). V was clipped by 3 bases and J by 0 bases, with 15 bases between them. Germline V gene sequence: CDR1 MDHEN, CDR2 SYDVKM. This CDR3 is 17 amino acids long. CDR3 DNA: TGTGCCAGCAGTTTCTTAGGGGCAGGGGATAGCAATCAGCCCCAGCATTTT. This sequence encodes CASSFLGAGDSNQPQHF.

There are a few counts of this clonotype. The rearrangement joins TRBV12-3 or TRBV12-4 to TRBJ2-3, with TRBD2 identical over 8 bases. The CDR3 contains 15 residues. Losses at the gene ends were 5 bases for V and 0 bases for J; bases not matched to a gene: 4. The CDR3 DNA is TGTGCCAGCAGTCGGGGGGGCTACAGCACAGATACGCAGTATTTT. This translates into CASSRGGYSTDTQYF.

This clonotype showed up just a few times. The chain combines TRBV4-1 with TRBJ1-1, with D perhaps matching TRBD1 (6 bases). The CDR3 loop spans 13 amino acids. CDR1 MGHRA and CDR2 YSYEKL come from the germline V gene. Trimming stripped 2 bases from V and 6 bases from J, with 10 bases between. The CDR3 DNA sequence: TGCGCCAGCAGCCAAATGGGGGCCTCTGAAGCTTTCTTT. Amino acid sequence: CASSQMGASEAFF.

The chain recombines TRBV27 with TRBJ1-2; no definite D call. Germline V lookup: CDR1 MNHEY, CDR2 SMNVEV (reference sequence). CDR3 size: 15 residues. V lost 0 bases, J lost 0 bases, and 8 bases lay in between. The DNA for the CDR3 is TGTGCCAGCAGTTTATCTGCCAGTACTAACTATGGCTACACCTTC. Translation: CASSLSASTNYGYTF.

This clonotype was picked up a small number of times. The rearrangement uses TRBV24-1 and TRBJ1-1; tentatively, D is TRBD1 (6 bases). V shed 4 bases and J shed 5 bases, with 13 bases lying between them. In germline, CDR1 is KGHDR, CDR2 SFDVKD. The CDR3 has 14 amino acids. This CDR3 is CATSDHREGTEAFF. The CDR3, as DNA: TGTGCCACCAGTGACCACAGGGAGGGGACTGAAGCTTTCTTT.

This clonotype was seen at least ten times. V and J are TRBV28 and TRBJ2-3; D call uncertain. The CDR3 contains 15 residues. Trimming removed 1 base from V and 0 bases from J, with 8 bases in between. From germline, CDR1 is MDHEN and CDR2 SYDVKM. The CDR3 DNA follows: TGTGCCAGCAGTTTATCCCCTACGAGCACAGATACGCAGTATTTT. Translating gives CASSLSPTSTDTQYF.

This clonotype was observed many times. V usage is TRBV6-1 and J usage is TRBJ1-2, with D unresolved. Germline-derived CDR1 and CDR2 are MNHNS and SASEGT. V lost 3 bases and J 1 base, leaving 12 bases between the germline ends. CDR3 length: 15 residues. This CDR3 is CASSERAASNYGYTF. CDR3 bases: TGTGCCAGCAGTGAGCGGGCAGCGAGTAACTATGGCTACACCTTC.

J is TRBJ2-5 and V is TRBV7-6; D possibly corresponds to TRBD2 (7 bases). V shed 5 bases and J shed 5 bases, with 18 bases lying between them. CDR1 and CDR2 from the germline V gene are SGHVS and FNYEAQ. This CDR3 region has 15 residues. The CDR3 loop is CASSPSGGAVETQYF. CDR3 sequence (DNA): TGTGCCAGCAGCCCCTCTGGGGGGGCCGTGGAGACCCAGTACTTC.

The V and J genes are TRBV4-1 and TRBJ1-1; TRBD1 aligns across 12 bases. CDR1 is MGHRA and CDR2 is YSYEKL in the germline V gene. The CDR3 covers 19 residues. V was clipped by 0 bases and J by 2 bases; unmatched bases: 10. The CDR3 reads CASSQDLPGQGAYNTEAFF. The CDR3 coding sequence is TGCGCCAGCAGCCAAGATTTGCCGGGACAGGGGGCCTACAACACTGAAGCTTTCTTT.

This clonotype was detected only a few times. The J gene is TRBJ2-3, the V gene TRBV14; no clear D gene. Germline V gives CDR1 SGHDN, CDR2 FVKESK. Trimming stripped 2 bases from V and 0 bases from J, with 9 bases between. The CDR3 contains 15 residues. The CDR3 nucleotides are TGTGCCAGCAGCCAACGTTACTCTAGCACAGATACGCAGTATTTT. Amino acids: CASSQRYSSTDTQYF.

CDR3 loop: CASSRDQPSYNEQFF. The CDR3, as DNA: TGTGCCAGCAGCCGAGACCAACCCTCCTACAATGAGCAGTTCTTC. The gene calls are TRBV6-2 or TRBV6-3 and TRBJ2-1; D is undetermined. V was cut by 6 bases and J by 0 bases, with 12 bases left in between. Germline V gene lookup returns CDR1 MNHEY and CDR2 SVGEGT. CDR3 length: 15 residues.

This clonotype was seen only a few times. The chain carries TRBV6-2 or TRBV6-3 and TRBJ2-4; a weak D match, TRBD1 (5 bases). CDR1 is MNHEY and CDR2 is SVGEGT in the germline V gene. CDR3 length equals 13 residues. V was trimmed by 5 bases and J by 7 bases, leaving 12 bases between them. CDR3 DNA: TGTGCCAGCAGTCCCGGACACATTAACATTCAGTACTTC. Protein sequence: CASSPGHINIQYF.

Remarks on this clonotype: This may be a read error: a much more frequent sequence differs by one nucleotide. This chain links TRBV9 with TRBJ2-3; D tentatively fits TRBD1 or TRBD2 (5 bases each). V gave up 4 bases and J gave up 10 bases, with 25 bases separating them. The CDR3 has 16 residues. Germline V gene lookup returns CDR1 SGDLS and CDR2 YYNGEE. CDR3 residues: CASSKREGSSGGSQYF. CDR3 in DNA: TGTGCCAGCAGCAAACGAGAGGGGAGCAGTGGCGGATCGCAGTATTTT.

This clonotype was seen a few times. The CDR3 protein is CASSYAGTGTLNSNQPQHF. Written as DNA, the CDR3 is TGTGCCAGCAGTTACGCCGGGACAGGGACGCTAAATAGCAATCAGCCCCAGCATTTT. This sequence joins TRBV6-2 or TRBV6-3 and TRBJ1-5; TRBD1 agrees at 9 bases. V was pared by 2 bases and J by 0 bases, with 11 bases of the junction left unmatched. The CDR3 runs to 19 residues. Germline CDR1 reads MNHEY; CDR2 reads SVGEGT.